Listed below are T cell receptor beta chains from one sample, sequenced in a study of tumor-infiltrating lymphocytes in primary liver carcinoma. TCRdb re-called the multiplex PCR reads through MiXCR, storing one row per CDR3 protein. Of fewer than 350,000 distinct CDR3 sequences in the sample, around three fifths were seen once. The sequencing sample was made of peripheral blood. These receptors were taken from a man aged 40-49 years with primary liver carcinoma and hepatitis B virus infection. Both conserved end residues are part of each CDR3. D genes are given only for firm matches. Part of the rows lack a size; the others show once, few, many or a class for expanded clones.

clone size,V gene,J gene,D gene,CDR3 DNA,CDR3 protein
few,TRBV28,TRBJ1-2,TRBD1,TGTGCCAGCAGTTCATTTGTTGGCGGGACAGGGGGCCGAGACTATGGCTACACCTTC,CASSSFVGGTGGRDYGYTF
few,TRBV6-1,TRBJ2-2,NA,TGTGCCAGCAGACCACGATGGAACACCGGGGAGCTGTTTTTC,CASRPRWNTGELFF
NA,TRBV6-1,TRBJ2-2,TRBD1,TGTGCCAGCAGTTTCGGGACAGGGGATAGCGCCGGGGAGCTGTTCTTT,CASSFGTGDSAGELFF
once,TRBV12-3/TRBV12-4,TRBJ1-2,TRBD1,TGTGCCAGCAGCCCGGGACAGGGGTATAGCTACACTTTC,CASSPGQGYSYTF
NA,TRBV6-5,TRBJ2-1,NA,TGTGCCAGAAGTTACGGCCGGTCTGAATACAATGAGCAGTTCTTC,CARSYGRSEYNEQFF
many,TRBV10-3,TRBJ1-1,NA,TGTGCCATCAGTGAGAAACCGAACACTGAAGCTTTCTTT,CAISEKPNTEAFF
NA,TRBV11-2,TRBJ2-2,NA,TGTGCCAGCAGCCCGCTGTCCGCCTCTGCCGGGAGTAAAGACACCGGGGAGCCATTTTTT,CASSPLSASAGSKDTGEPFF
few,TRBV6-5,TRBJ2-5,NA,TGTGCCAGCAGTTACTCCCCCGCAGGGGAGCAAGGGACCCAGTACTTC,CASSYSPAGEQGTQYF
few,TRBV4-1,TRBJ2-5,TRBD2,TGTGCCAGCTCATTGGGTGGACTAGACGAGACCCAGTACTTC,CASSLGGLDETQYF
many,TRBV4-1,TRBJ2-2,TRBD2,TGCGCCAGCAGCCCCCGCGGCGGACTAGCGATCACCGGGGAGCTGTTTTTT,CASSPRGGLAITGELFF
NA,TRBV6-2/TRBV6-3,TRBJ2-7,NA,TGTGCCAGCAGTTATTACCAGAACAGGGCCGAGGAGTACTTC,CASSYYQNRAEEYF
NA,TRBV28,TRBJ2-7,TRBD2,TGTGCCAGCAGTTTGACTAGCGGGGCTACCTACGAGCAGTACTTC,CASSLTSGATYEQYF
NA,TRBV11-2,TRBJ1-5,NA,TGTGCCAGTACGGTGGGTGACAATCAGCCCCAGCATTTT,CASTVGDNQPQHF
few,TRBV5-4,TRBJ2-7,TRBD1,TGTGCCAGCAGCTTGGCGGACAGGGGGCAATTAAAGGAGCAGTACTTC,CASSLADRGQLKEQYF
NA,TRBV20-1,TRBJ1-1,NA,TGCAGTGCGAAGGTAGAGAACACTGAAGCTTTCTTT,CSAKVENTEAFF
NA,TRBV6-6,TRBJ2-1,NA,TGTGCCAGCACCACACAAGGGGTTGAAGCGGCGTATGAGCAGTTCTTC,CASTTQGVEAAYEQFF
NA,TRBV11-2,TRBJ2-7,NA,TGTGCCAGCAGCTTAGGTGCGGCTAACCATGAGCAGTACTTC,CASSLGAANHEQYF
NA,TRBV28,TRBJ1-3,NA,TGTGCCAGCAGTTTACGCGGTTGGCGTGGAAACACCATATATTTT,CASSLRGWRGNTIYF